This is a list of T cell receptor beta chains from one sample in a study of blood T cells in healthy people across ages. TCRdb re-called the 5' RACE reads through MiXCR, storing one row per CDR3 protein. The table has some 900,000 distinct CDR3 sequences, more than 25% seen once. The sequencing sample was made of blood. These receptors all stem from a woman of 80 years or more in good health. CDR3s leave out the opening cysteine and the closing phenylalanine or tryptophan. The D gene is left open where the match is weak.

cdr3_aa,j_call,d_call,v_call
SASVDSNYGYT,TRBJ1-2,-,TRBV20-1
ASSLGRGNWLGYEQY,TRBJ2-7,-,TRBV7-8
ASNGAAGGGFYNEQF,TRBJ2-1,TRBD2,TRBV11-2
ASSDPGLAGGRETQY,-,TRBD2,TRBV2
ASSVEGSGYDAGYT,TRBJ1-2,-,TRBV9
ASSFLGDEQF,TRBJ2-1,-,TRBV12-3/TRBV12-4
ASSPNEGIQY,-,-,TRBV7-2
ASREAGWYSNQPQH,TRBJ1-5,-,TRBV19
SVRDRENTGELF,TRBJ2-2,TRBD1,TRBV29-1
ASSLDRASANYGYT,TRBJ1-2,-,TRBV5-6
AISGGASGTDTQY,TRBJ2-3,-,TRBV10-3
ASSQGRQTNEKLF,TRBJ1-4,-,TRBV4-3
SASPGQGRGGYT,TRBJ1-2,-,TRBV20-1
ASSRGTSGDNQETQY,TRBJ2-5,TRBD2,TRBV7-9
ASSLGLAGGYEQY,TRBJ2-7,TRBD2,TRBV7-2
ASSSRGGANYGYT,TRBJ1-2,-,TRBV7-2
ASSVPGLAGVRVADTQY,TRBJ2-3,TRBD2,TRBV7-8
ASSLGARVETQY,TRBJ2-5,-,TRBV7-2
ASSQEFTYSYEQY,TRBJ2-7,-,TRBV4-1
ASSFSWNTGERF,TRBJ2-2,-,TRBV7-2
ASRLRGGAPNTEAF,TRBJ1-1,-,TRBV6-5
ASSSHEPLAKNIQY,TRBJ2-4,-,TRBV7-2
STRVPLGTGEETQY,TRBJ2-5,TRBD1,TRBV20-1
ASSKQGGLSYNEQF,TRBJ2-1,-,TRBV9
SVRLAGRSDTQY,TRBJ2-3,TRBD2,TRBV29-1
ASSETLAPYEQY,TRBJ2-7,-,TRBV25-1
ASSPIGTRDQPQH,TRBJ1-5,-,TRBV18
ASSPGTDPFYEQY,TRBJ2-7,TRBD1,TRBV5-1
ASNEGYWGGIQY,TRBJ2-4,-,TRBV5-1
ASLNRGGQPQH,TRBJ1-5,TRBD1,TRBV6-1
ASSEFRDSPLH,TRBJ1-6,-,TRBV25-1
ASSQSWDTSYEQY,TRBJ2-7,-,TRBV23-1
AISTSGGAKNIQY,TRBJ2-4,-,TRBV10-3